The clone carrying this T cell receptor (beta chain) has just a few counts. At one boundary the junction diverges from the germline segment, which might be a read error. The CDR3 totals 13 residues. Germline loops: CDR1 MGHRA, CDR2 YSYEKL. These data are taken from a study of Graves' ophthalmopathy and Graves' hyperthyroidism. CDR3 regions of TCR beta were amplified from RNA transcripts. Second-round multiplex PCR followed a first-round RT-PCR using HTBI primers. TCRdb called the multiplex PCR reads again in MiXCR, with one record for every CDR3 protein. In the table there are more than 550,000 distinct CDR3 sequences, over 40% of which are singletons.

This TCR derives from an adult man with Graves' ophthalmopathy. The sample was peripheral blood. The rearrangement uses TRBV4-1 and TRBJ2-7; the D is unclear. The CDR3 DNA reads TGCGCCAGCAGCCAAGATTGGGAAGGAGAACGCCGATTC. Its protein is CASSQDWEGERRF.